The 29 T cell receptor beta chains reported below all come from one sample, sequenced in a study of shared clonotypes between healthy human individuals. The assay was immunoSEQ multiplex PCR, and TCRdb's table has in-frame clones only and misses some. Of millions of clones in the sample, about 95% are singletons; the top ten hold 0.85% to 1.2%. CD45RO-negative cells were positively selected for CCR7, leaving out terminally differentiated effector memory CD45RA+ cells. Sequencing was carried out using naive CD8+ T cells sorted from blood. Every receptor here comes from a man younger than 35 in good health.

J is TRBJ1-3 and V is TRBV30; D is undetermined. The germline V gene has CDR1 GTSNPN and CDR2 SVGIG (reference sequence). V gave up 1 base and J gave up 8 bases, with 3 bases separating them. The CDR3 spans 10 residues. CDR3 protein: CAWSEDTIYF. Here the CDR3 DNA reads TGTGCCTGGAGTGAGGACACCATATATTTT.

This clone was recorded once. The rearrangement joins TRBV6-1 to TRBJ2-5, with a weak D call TRBD2 (6 bases). Trimming shortened V by 8 bases and J by 1 base, and 17 bases separated the two germline ends. This CDR3 has 15 amino acids. Germline loops: CDR1 MNHNS, CDR2 SASEGT. The CDR3 coding sequence is TGTGCCAGCCGTGTGTGGGGTAGCGGCCAAGAGACCCAGTACTTC. Its protein product is CASRVWGSGQETQYF.

As DNA, the CDR3 is TGCGCCAGCAGCCAAGATTGGGACAGGGCCAACATCGGCTACACCTTC. Residues: CASSQDWDRANIGYTF. This chain connects TRBV4-1 to TRBJ1-2, with TRBD1 matching 9 bases. Trimming at V came to 0 bases and at J to 8 bases, leaving 10 bases not matched to a gene. CDR1 and CDR2 from the germline V gene are MGHRA and YSYEKL. The CDR3 extends over 16 amino acids.

V and J are TRBV30 and TRBJ2-3, with 13 positions matching TRBD2. Germline V CDR1 and CDR2: GTSNPN, SVGIG (reference sequence). Trimming took 0 bases from V and 5 from J; bases not matched to a gene: 2. This CDR3 has 15 residues. In DNA, the CDR3 is TGTGCCTGGAGTGTACTAGCGGGAGGGGTAGATACGCAGTATTTT. It translates to CAWSVLAGGVDTQYF.

This chain links TRBV5-1 with TRBJ2-1, with 15 bases fitting TRBD2. Germline CDR1 SGHRS, CDR2 YFSETQ. V lost 4 bases to trimming and J lost 2 bases; unmatched junction nucleotides: 4. The CDR3 has 17 amino acids. The CDR3 region is CASSDGLAGGPYNEQFF. CDR3 bases: TGCGCCAGCAGCGACGGACTAGCGGGAGGGCCCTACAATGAGCAGTTCTTC. Based on the CDR3 plus reference TRBV5-1 and TRBJ2-1, the full variable domain is KAGVTQTPRYLIKTRGQQVTLSCSPISGHRSVSWYQQTPGQGLQFLFEYFSETQRNKGNFPGRFSGRQFSNSRSEMNVSTLELGDSALYLCASSDGLAGGPYNEQFFGPGTRLTVL.

The gene calls are TRBV19 and TRBJ2-7; D unresolved. Trimming took 4 bases from V and 1 from J, leaving 11 bases between them. Germline CDR1 is LNHDA and CDR2 is SQIVND (reference sequence). CDR3 length equals 14 residues. This CDR3 is CASSSGRTSYEQYF. CDR3 nucleotides: TGTGCCAGTAGTAGTGGACGAACGTCCTACGAGCAGTACTTC.

The chain links TRBV6-1 to TRBJ1-5; 7 bases map to TRBD1. V was pared by 2 bases and J by 6 bases, with 4 bases of the junction left unmatched. CDR3 length: 14 amino acids. Germline-derived CDR1 and CDR2 are MNHNS and SASEGT. The CDR3 protein is CASSETGAGQPQHF. CDR3 nucleotides: TGTGCCAGCAGTGAAACAGGGGCTGGTCAGCCCCAGCATTTT.

The V gene is TRBV28, the J gene TRBJ2-1; D may be TRBD2 (6 bases). Germline V gives CDR1 MDHEN, CDR2 SYDVKM. V was trimmed by 7 bases and J by 6 bases, leaving 19 bases between them. The CDR3 extends over 15 amino acids. This CDR3 reads CASTLYGGGGNEQFF. CDR3 sequence (DNA): TGTGCCAGCACGTTGTACGGGGGAGGCGGCAATGAGCAGTTCTTC.

The CDR3 reads CASSLKGTGGSPLHF. The CDR3 DNA reads TGTGCCAGCAGTCTAAAAGGGACAGGGGGATCACCCCTCCACTTT. The V gene is TRBV6-5, the J gene TRBJ1-6; TRBD1 matches 11 bases. Trimming took 5 bases from V and 10 from J; bases not matched to a gene: 7. The CDR3 spans 15 residues. Germline CDR1 and CDR2: MNHEY and SVGAGI.

The chain recombines TRBV13 with TRBJ1-2; D gene uncertain. CDR3 size: 14 residues. The V gene's germline CDR1 is PRHDT and CDR2 FYEKMQ (reference sequence). Deletions cut 0 bases from V and 1 base from J, with 6 bases between. The CDR3 sequence is CASSLGRDNYGYTF. CDR3 nucleotide sequence: TGTGCCAGCAGCTTAGGAAGGGATAACTATGGCTACACCTTC.

As DNA, the CDR3 is TGCGCCAGCAGTGACCTACTAGCGGAGACCCATGAGCAGTTCTTC. It codes for CASSDLLAETHEQFF. This chain links TRBV10-1 with TRBJ2-1, with 8 nucleotides matching TRBD2. The V and J ends lost 3 bases and 8 bases, in that order; junction bases with no gene match: 9. The CDR3 is 15 residues long. CDR1 WNHNN and CDR2 SYGVQD come from the germline V gene (reference sequence).

In nucleotides, the CDR3 is TGTGCCAGCAGTGTGGCCGGCGGGATGTACGAGCAGTACTTC. It is translated as CASSVAGGMYEQYF. V and J are TRBV2 and TRBJ2-7, with a possible D match to TRBD2 (6 bases). Germline values: CDR1 SNHLY, CDR2 FYNNEI. The CDR3 loop spans 14 amino acids. The ends were cut back, 4 bases at V and 4 bases at J, with 14 bases in the middle.

The CDR3 reads CATSETSNEQFF. For the CDR3, the DNA is TGTGCCACCAGCGAAACCTCCAATGAGCAGTTCTTC. The V call is TRBV15, the J call TRBJ2-1; D not certain. The germline CDR1 and CDR2 sequences are LNHNV and YYDKDF (reference sequence). The CDR3 is 12 residues long. V lost 5 bases to trimming and J lost 6 bases, with 8 bases between them.

The chain uses TRBV19 and TRBJ2-5; no clear D. V lost 3 bases and J lost 1, with 12 bases in between. The length of the CDR3 is 15 residues. The germline gives CDR1 LNHDA, CDR2 SQIVND (reference sequence). The CDR3 sequence is CASSILGLAQETQYF. In DNA form, the CDR3 reads TGTGCCAGTAGTATTTTAGGATTGGCCCAAGAGACCCAGTACTTC.

V and J are TRBV9 and TRBJ2-3; TRBD2 might be the D (7 bases). The CDR3 covers 16 residues. V was shortened by 3 bases and J by 5 bases, with 19 bases between the two germline ends. From germline, CDR1 is SGDLS and CDR2 YYNGEE. The CDR3 protein is CASSDHLGGGRDTQYF. CDR3 bases: TGTGCCAGCAGCGATCACCTAGGGGGGGGCAGAGATACGCAGTATTTT.

The V and J genes are TRBV4-3 and TRBJ2-7, with D possibly TRBD2 on 6 matching bases. The CDR3 is 15 residues long. Germline CDR1 is LGHNA and CDR2 is YSLEER. The germline V and J ends were trimmed by 3 bases and 2 bases, with 14 bases remaining between them. Here the CDR3 reads CASSQFSGSTYEQYF. The DNA of the CDR3 is TGCGCCAGCAGCCAGTTTAGCGGTTCGACCTACGAGCAGTACTTC.

The V and J genes are TRBV27 and TRBJ1-5; tentatively, D is TRBD1 (6 bases). The CDR3 contains 15 residues. Per the germline V gene, CDR1 is MNHEY and CDR2 is SMNVEV (reference sequence). Deletions cut 10 bases from V and 7 bases from J, with 23 bases between. The CDR3 sequence: CATRPAEGVGQPQHF. Written as DNA, the CDR3 is TGTGCCACCAGACCCGCAGAGGGGGTAGGGCAGCCCCAGCATTTT.

V and J are TRBV28 and TRBJ1-2, with TRBD1 matching 12 bases. Per the germline V gene, CDR1 is MDHEN and CDR2 is SYDVKM. V lost 0 bases, J lost 8 bases, and 4 bases stayed unmatched. The CDR3 is 15 amino acids. The CDR3 loop reads CASSLWGQGAEGYTF. The CDR3 DNA follows: TGTGCCAGCAGTTTATGGGGACAGGGGGCGGAGGGCTACACCTTC.

The genes are TRBV4-1 and TRBJ1-1; the D gene is possibly TRBD1 (5 bases). This CDR3 has 15 amino acids. V was cut by 4 bases and J by 0 bases, with 12 bases left in between. In germline, CDR1 is MGHRA, CDR2 YSYEKL. The CDR3 nucleotides are TGCGCCAGCAGCCCTCTCGGGACGTTGAACACTGAAGCTTTCTTT. Translating it yields CASSPLGTLNTEAFF.

Here the CDR3 reads CAISEGRVYEQYF. For the CDR3, the DNA is TGTGCCATCAGTGAGGGCAGGGTCTACGAGCAGTACTTC. V gene TRBV10-3 combines with J gene TRBJ2-7; TRBD1 is a possible D gene (5 bases). The V end was cut by 2 bases, the J end by 3 bases, with 8 bases between. Germline V gene data show CDR1 as ENHRY and CDR2 as SYGVKD. CDR3 length: 13 residues.

A note on this clone: Other DNA sequences in this sample translate to the same CDR3. The V and J genes are TRBV30 and TRBJ2-7; tentatively, D is TRBD2 (6 bases). The CDR3 loop spans 13 amino acids. The germline CDR1 and CDR2 sequences are GTSNPN and SVGIG (reference sequence). V shed 0 bases and J shed 5 bases, with 11 bases lying between them. DNA for the CDR3: TGTGCCTGGAGTGTCGGAGGGTTCGACGAGCAGTACTTC. It codes for CAWSVGGFDEQYF. Variable domain in full (rest from reference TRBV30 and TRBJ2-7): SQTIHQWPATLVQPVGSPLSLECTVEGTSNPNLYWYRQAAGRGLQLLFYSVGIGQISSEVPQNLSASRPQDRQFILSSKKLLLSDSGFYLCAWSVGGFDEQYFGPGTRLTVT.

V usage is TRBV6-5 and J usage is TRBJ1-2, with D possibly TRBD1 on 5 matching bases. Trimming removed 0 bases from V and 5 bases from J, with 13 bases in between. CDR1 and CDR2 from the germline V gene are MNHEY and SVGAGI. There are 15 residues in the CDR3. The CDR3 DNA follows: TGTGCCAGCAGTTACTCGAAAGGGCAGGGTTATGGCTACACCTTC. This gives the protein CASSYSKGQGYGYTF.

This chain links TRBV5-4 with TRBJ2-7; TRBD1 matches 12 bases. Losses at the gene ends were 5 bases for V and 5 bases for J; bases not matched to a gene: 8. CDR3 length: 15 residues. Germline V gives CDR1 SGHNT, CDR2 YYREEE (reference sequence). CDR3 sequence: CASSPEGQGADEQYF. CDR3 in DNA: TGTGCCAGCAGTCCCGAGGGACAGGGGGCCGACGAGCAGTACTTC.

The rearrangement joins TRBV7-9 to TRBJ2-1; 9 positions match TRBD1. The CDR3 covers 15 residues. The germline gives CDR1 SEHNR, CDR2 FQNEAQ (reference sequence). The V segment lost 6 bases and the J segment 8 bases; nucleotides outside the gene matches: 11. The CDR3 region has the DNA TGTGCCAGCAGACAAGAGGGACAGGGTAACGATGAGCAGTTCTTC. This sequence encodes CASRQEGQGNDEQFF.

The chain employs TRBV2 and TRBJ2-7; TRBD1 matches at 10 bases. Germline V gene sequence: CDR1 SNHLY, CDR2 FYNNEI. The length of the CDR3 is 16 residues. With V trimmed by 3 bases and J by 5 bases, 10 bases remained unmatched. The CDR3 sequence: CASSELSGTGEDEQYF. CDR3 nucleotide sequence: TGTGCCAGCAGTGAGTTATCCGGGACAGGGGAGGACGAGCAGTACTTC.

In nucleotides, the CDR3 is TGCGCCAGCAGCCAAGATAAGGGACACCTCTCGACAGATACGCAGTATTTT. Amino acids: CASSQDKGHLSTDTQYF. This chain joins TRBV4-1 and TRBJ2-3; weak D call: TRBD1 (6 bases). Germline CDR1 reads MGHRA; CDR2 reads YSYEKL. The CDR3 is 17 residues long. V gave up 0 bases and J gave up 3 bases, with 16 bases separating them.

The V and J genes are TRBV5-6 and TRBJ2-2, with D possibly matching TRBD1 (5 bases). Trimming stripped 0 bases from V and 6 bases from J, with 12 bases between. This CDR3 comprises 15 residues. CDR1 and CDR2 (germline): SGHDT, YYEEEE. Here the CDR3 reads CASSLDGAQAGELFF. For the CDR3, the DNA is TGTGCCAGCAGCTTGGATGGGGCCCAAGCCGGGGAGCTGTTTTTT.

The chain couples TRBV9 to TRBJ1-3; 7 bases fit TRBD1. This CDR3 spans 15 amino acids. Germline V CDR1 and CDR2: SGDLS, YYNGEE. V lost 5 bases, J lost 4 bases, and 9 bases stayed unmatched. In nucleotides, the CDR3 is TGTGCCAGCAGAGGTACAGGGGCGGCGGGAAACACCATATATTTT. It is translated as CASRGTGAAGNTIYF.

This rearrangement joins TRBV27 to TRBJ2-1; 12 bases align to TRBD2. Germline values: CDR1 MNHEY, CDR2 SMNVEV (reference sequence). CDR3 length: 19 residues. The ends lost 1 base at V and 6 bases at J; junction bases unmatched: 13. For the CDR3, the DNA is TGTGCCAGCAGTTTATTGAGACTAGCGGGAGTCTTGGGCGGCAATGAGCAGTTCTTC. The encoded protein is CASSLLRLAGVLGGNEQFF.